This entry lists 20 T cell receptor beta chains sequenced from one sample in a study of blood T cell repertoires in COVID-19. Only in-frame clones appear in the TCRdb table, and some are missing; sequencing was by immunoSEQ multiplex PCR. The table lists approximately 400,000 clones, more than 80% of them singletons, with more than 0.95% in the top ten. Sequencing used peripheral blood. These receptors came from a man aged 35 to 55 with acute or convalescent COVID-19.

The genes are TRBV18 and TRBJ1-4; the D gene is possibly TRBD1 (6 bases). Trimming shortened V by 3 bases and J by 5 bases, and 19 bases separated the two germline ends. CDR3 size: 17 residues. CDR1 and CDR2 (germline): KGHSH, LQKENI. CDR3 sequence (DNA): TGTGCCAGCTCACCGGGCACACAGGACAGCTTAAATGAAAAACTGTTTTTT. This encodes CASSPGTQDSLNEKLFF.

DNA for the CDR3: TGTGCCAGCAGCTTAGGGGGCTGGGGCACAGATACGCAGTATTTT. Its translation is CASSLGGWGTDTQYF. This chain joins TRBV11-2 and TRBJ2-3; D might be TRBD1 (5 bases). CDR3 length equals 15 residues. The V gene's germline CDR1 is SGHAT and CDR2 FQNNGV. Trimming shortened V by 1 base and J by 1 base, and 9 bases separated the two germline ends.

The V gene is TRBV12-3 or TRBV12-4, the J gene TRBJ2-7, with D possibly TRBD2 on 6 matching bases. Trimming took 6 bases from V and 4 from J, leaving 13 bases between them. The CDR3 extends over 13 amino acids. The CDR3 loop is CASSQGLPYEQYF. The CDR3 DNA reads as TGTGCCAGCAGCCAGGGACTCCCTTACGAGCAGTACTTC.

The V gene is TRBV5-4, the J gene TRBJ2-2, with D perhaps matching TRBD1 (6 bases). This CDR3 region has 16 residues. Germline V gives CDR1 SGHNT, CDR2 YYREEE (reference sequence). The V gene lost 5 bases and the J gene lost 7 bases, with 21 bases spanning the gap. As DNA, the CDR3 is TGTGCCAGCAGTCATTGGACCAGAGAAGGGGGCGGGGAGCTGTTTTTT. The encoded protein is CASSHWTREGGGELFF.

The gene calls are TRBV27 and TRBJ1-5; no clear D gene. V was shortened by 4 bases and J by 3 bases, with 4 bases between the two germline ends. In germline, CDR1 is MNHEY, CDR2 SMNVEV (reference sequence). CDR3 length equals 12 residues. This CDR3 reads CASSSYNQPQHF. The CDR3 region has the DNA TGTGCCAGCAGTTCGTACAATCAGCCCCAGCATTTT.

Written as DNA, the CDR3 is TGTGCCAGCTCACCGTGGACTACTAACACCGGGGAGCTGTTTTTT. It specifies CASSPWTTNTGELFF. This chain connects TRBV18 to TRBJ2-2, with D maybe TRBD2 (6 bases). Trimming took 3 bases from V and 2 from J, leaving 10 bases between them. This CDR3 is built from 15 residues. Germline V lookup: CDR1 KGHSH, CDR2 LQKENI.

The CDR3 loop reads CASSIQPGEKYF. As DNA, the CDR3 is TGTGCCAGCAGTATACAACCGGGGGAAAAGTACTTC. The chain employs TRBV27 and TRBJ2-7, with a weak D call TRBD2 (6 bases). Trimming left V 5 bases short and J 11 bases short, with 16 bases between. This CDR3 spans 12 amino acids. From germline, CDR1 is MNHEY and CDR2 SMNVEV (reference sequence).

The chain uses TRBV28 and TRBJ2-1; 7 bases are shared with TRBD1. Trimming removed 6 bases from V and 5 bases from J; junction bases left unmatched: 4. Germline V lookup: CDR1 MDHEN, CDR2 SYDVKM. The CDR3 length is 13 residues. Here the CDR3 reads CASRSGTDNEQFF. The CDR3 DNA reads TGTGCCAGCAGATCCGGGACAGACAATGAGCAGTTCTTC.

This clone has just a few counts. CDR3 sequence (DNA): TGTGCCATCAGTGAAGAAACAGGGGGCGACGAGCAGTACTTC. Protein product: CAISEETGGDEQYF. The rearrangement links TRBV10-3 to TRBJ2-7; 9 nucleotides align to TRBD1. The germline gives CDR1 ENHRY, CDR2 SYGVKD. The V and J ends lost 3 bases and 5 bases, in that order; junction bases with no gene match: 5. This CDR3 is 14 amino acids long.

This chain links TRBV6-5 with TRBJ2-3; D is possibly TRBD2 (6 bases). The CDR3 spans 14 residues. CDR1 is MNHEY and CDR2 is SVGAGI in the germline V gene. Trimming pared 10 bases from V and 6 bases from J, leaving 20 bases between. The CDR3: CATSGRRLGDTQYF. DNA for the CDR3: TGTGCCACCTCAGGGAGGCGCCTGGGGGATACGCAGTATTTT.

The chain combines TRBV4-2 with TRBJ1-2; D is ambiguous. Per germline, CDR1 LGHNA and CDR2 YNFKEQ. V was trimmed by 0 bases and J by 5 bases, leaving 13 bases between them. This CDR3 is built from 15 residues. The DNA of the CDR3 is TGTGCCAGCAGCCAAGATCCGATGCAGATTTATGGCTACACCTTC. This gives the protein CASSQDPMQIYGYTF.

CDR3: CASSWRAAGTSGRSGYNEQFF. The CDR3 DNA is TGTGCCAGCAGCTGGAGGGCAGCCGGGACTAGCGGGAGGTCAGGGTACAATGAGCAGTTCTTC. The rearrangement links TRBV7-8 to TRBJ2-1; 15 bases are shared with TRBD2. This CDR3 region has 21 residues. Per the germline V gene, CDR1 is SGHVS and CDR2 is FQNEAQ. J gave up 4 bases and V 4 bases, and 17 bases lay outside the gene matches.

V gene TRBV27 combines with J gene TRBJ2-7; 10 bases agree with TRBD2. Germline V lookup: CDR1 MNHEY, CDR2 SMNVEV (reference sequence). J gave up 6 bases and V 5 bases, and 10 bases lay outside the gene matches. The CDR3 is 15 residues long. The CDR3 DNA reads as TGTGCCAGCAGTGCAAGACTAGCGGGTCTGTTCGAGCAGTACTTC. Translating gives CASSARLAGLFEQYF.

V and J are TRBV5-1 and TRBJ2-3, with D hard to call. Germline V gene lookup returns CDR1 SGHRS and CDR2 YFSETQ. The CDR3 sequence is 14 residues long. V lost 1 base to trimming and J lost 0 bases, with 6 bases between them. CDR3 region: CASSLRQSTDTQYF. The CDR3 bases are TGCGCCAGCAGCTTGCGACAAAGCACAGATACGCAGTATTTT. The variable domain in full, with the rest retrieved from reference TRBV5-1 and TRBJ2-3, is KAGVTQTPRYLIKTRGQQVTLSCSPISGHRSVSWYQQTPGQGLQFLFEYFSETQRNKGNFPGRFSGRQFSNSRSEMNVSTLELGDSALYLCASSLRQSTDTQYFGPGTRLTVL.

This chain uses TRBV28 with TRBJ1-6; D is undetermined. There are 11 residues in the CDR3. Deletions cut 5 bases from V and 13 bases from J, with 9 bases between. Germline values: CDR1 MDHEN, CDR2 SYDVKM. CDR3 bases: TGTGCCAGCAGTCCTTCTCCCCCCCTCCACTTT. Protein: CASSPSPPLHF.

The genes are TRBV4-1 and TRBJ1-5, with 9 bases that match TRBD1. This CDR3 region has 15 residues. Germline V CDR1 and CDR2: MGHRA, YSYEKL. After removal of 6 bases from V and 0 bases from J, the junction contained 3 bases not matched to a gene. As DNA, the CDR3 is TGCGCCAGCAGACAGGGACAGGGTAGCAATCAGCCCCAGCATTTT. Translating it yields CASRQGQGSNQPQHF.

This chain joins TRBV9 and TRBJ1-1; D is unclear. The CDR3 spans 13 residues. Per germline, CDR1 SGDLS and CDR2 YYNGEE. The V gene lost 5 bases and the J gene lost 1 base, with 9 bases spanning the gap. CDR3 nucleotides: TGTGCCAGCAGAGATCCACAGAACACTGAAGCTTTCTTT. Translated: CASRDPQNTEAFF.

The genes are TRBV30 and TRBJ2-1; 7 bases fit TRBD2. Germline V CDR1 and CDR2: GTSNPN, SVGIG (reference sequence). Trimming cost V 2 bases and J 7 bases; bases outside gene matches: 8. There are 14 residues in the CDR3. In DNA, the CDR3 is TGTGCCTGGAGTTTCAGCGGGGTAAGGAATGAGCAGTTCTTC. Protein product: CAWSFSGVRNEQFF.

V is TRBV9 and J is TRBJ2-7; tentatively, D is TRBD1 (6 bases). V was shortened by 4 bases and J by 5 bases, with 16 bases between the two germline ends. The CDR3 length is 14 residues. Germline V gives CDR1 SGDLS, CDR2 YYNGEE. The CDR3 protein is CASSQNLQGDEQYF. In nucleotides, the CDR3 is TGTGCCAGCAGCCAAAACCTACAGGGTGACGAGCAGTACTTC.

V is TRBV9 and J is TRBJ2-3, with a weak D call TRBD2 (6 bases). This CDR3 comprises 12 residues. Trimming cost V 5 bases and J 8 bases, with 12 bases left between them. Germline V gives CDR1 SGDLS, CDR2 YYNGEE. The CDR3 nucleotides read TGTGCCAGCAGGGGAGGTAGTTTTACGCAGTATTTT. As protein: CASRGGSFTQYF.